Presented here are 10 T cell receptor beta chains from one specimen sequenced in a study of early T cells in non-severe SARS-CoV-2 infection. TCRdb passed the 5' RACE reads through MiXCR, listing each CDR3 protein once. The data show approximately 73,000 distinct CDR3 sequences, approximately 10% seen once. The sequencing sample was made of whole blood. These TCRs come from an adult who was a healthcare worker with PCR-confirmed SARS-CoV-2 infection or an uninfected control (not recorded which).

Notes on this clonotype: The junction differs from germline at one of its ends, possibly a read error. J is TRBJ2-1 and V is TRBV29-1, with TRBD2 as a possible D gene (6 bases). The CDR3 contains 11 residues. Germline V gene sequence: CDR1 SQVTM, CDR2 ANQGSEA. CDR3 DNA: TGCCGCGTCGGGGATAGCGGTGAGCAGTTCTTC. Translating gives CRVGDSGEQFF.

The chain has TRBV7-8 and TRBJ2-7; 8 bases are shared with TRBD1. This CDR3 has 17 residues. Germline trimming cut 0 bases from V and 2 bases from J; bases unmatched to any gene: 9. Germline-derived CDR1 and CDR2 are SGHVS and FQNEAQ. The CDR3 DNA reads as TGTGCCAGCAGCTTAGCGAACGGACAGGGAATAACCTACGAGCAGTACTTC. It yields the protein CASSLANGQGITYEQYF. The full variable domain, its missing parts supplied by reference TRBV7-8 and TRBJ2-7, is GAGVSQSPRYKVAKRGQDVALRCDPISGHVSLFWYQQALGQGPEFLTYFQNEAQLDKSGLPSDRFFAERPEGSVSTLKIQRTQQEDSAVYLCASSLANGQGITYEQYFGPGTRLTVT.

This clonotype was detected ten times or more. V gene TRBV4-1 combines with J gene TRBJ1-2; TRBD1 might be the D (6 bases). The CDR3 runs to 15 residues. Germline V gene data show CDR1 as MGHRA and CDR2 as YSYEKL. V gave up 3 bases and J gave up 5 bases, with 16 bases separating them. CDR3 sequence reads: CASSHTDRIGYGYTF. The CDR3 region has the DNA TGCGCCAGCAGCCACACCGACAGGATAGGGTATGGCTACACCTTC.

This rearrangement joins TRBV9 to TRBJ2-3, with D maybe TRBD1 (5 bases). In germline, CDR1 is SGDLS, CDR2 YYNGEE. The ends were cut back, 0 bases at V and 2 bases at J, with 7 bases in the middle. The CDR3 runs to 14 residues. CDR3 region: CASSVEQATDTQYF. CDR3 sequence (DNA): TGTGCCAGCAGCGTAGAACAGGCCACAGATACGCAGTATTTT.

The chain carries TRBV9 and TRBJ2-3, with D perhaps matching TRBD2 (5 bases). This CDR3 spans 14 amino acids. V was clipped by 3 bases and J by 0 bases, with 8 bases between them. CDR1 is SGDLS, CDR2 YYNGEE, per germline. The CDR3 loop is CASSAGFSTDTQYF. The CDR3 DNA sequence: TGTGCCAGCAGCGCGGGGTTTAGCACAGATACGCAGTATTTT.

Only a few counts were recorded for this clonotype. The chain carries TRBV29-1 and TRBJ2-5; D remains ambiguous. Germline lookup yields CDR1 SQVTM and CDR2 ANQGSEA. The CDR3 totals 10 residues. The germline V and J ends were trimmed by 3 bases and 4 bases, with 3 bases remaining between them. Here the CDR3 DNA reads TGCAGCGTTGATCGAGAGACCCAGTACTTC. It specifies CSVDRETQYF.

This clonotype occurred many times. The chain has TRBV12-3 or TRBV12-4 and TRBJ2-7; the D gene is possibly TRBD2 (5 bases). CDR3 size: 14 residues. Trimming removed 6 bases at V and 6 bases at J, with 18 bases between. Here the CDR3 reads CASSPITHGGEQYF. As DNA, the CDR3 is TGTGCCAGCAGCCCAATTACTCATGGAGGCGAGCAGTACTTC.

This clonotype was seen many times. CDR3 bases: TGTGCCAGCAGTTACGGGAACGGTGCAAGCGGCTACACCTTC. This translates into CASSYGNGASGYTF. The J gene is TRBJ1-2, the V gene TRBV6-5; no firm D call. The CDR3 sequence is 14 residues long. CDR1 and CDR2 (germline): MNHEY, SVGAGI. Trimming cost V 2 bases and J 8 bases, with 15 bases left between them.

This clonotype has a count of ten or more. This chain connects TRBV12-3 or TRBV12-4 to TRBJ1-2, with 9 positions matching TRBD1. V lost 7 bases, J lost 2 bases, and 11 bases stayed unmatched. This CDR3 is 16 amino acids long. CDR3 region: CASTIPQGASNYGYTF. Written as DNA, the CDR3 is TGTGCCAGCACCATTCCACAGGGGGCGTCGAACTATGGCTACACCTTC.

This clonotype was observed many times. The rearrangement uses TRBV27 and TRBJ2-3; D is unclear. Trimming pared 6 bases from V and 6 bases from J, leaving 16 bases between. The CDR3 is 14 residues long. The germline CDR1 and CDR2 sequences are MNHEY and SMNVEV (reference sequence). The CDR3 protein is CASRRLGPADTQYF. The CDR3 coding sequence is TGTGCCAGCAGGCGGCTCGGCCCCGCGGATACGCAGTATTTT.